This T cell receptor beta chain originates from a study of T-cell memory formation after mild COVID-19. TCRdb redid the calling of the 5' RACE reads with MiXCR, one entry per CDR3 protein. The table shows about 620,000 distinct CDR3 sequences, with roughly 17% occurring only once. In germline, CDR1 is SGHDT, CDR2 YYEEEE. Between the trimmed V and J ends, which lost 0 bases and 7 bases, there was a span of 16 bases. The CDR3 has 16 residues. This clonotype has more than one count but fewer than ten. The chain has TRBV5-6 and TRBJ2-2; D possibly corresponds to TRBD2 (5 bases). This clonotype originated in an adult woman who had mild COVID-19 (a few samples of this study predate the infection). Cell type and time point are not known. Sequenced material: PBMCs or a T cell subset sorted from them (not recorded which). The CDR3 nucleotides are TGTGCCAGCAGCTTGGAAAAGGCTAGCTTCAGCGGGGAGCTGTTTTTT. Its protein is CASSLEKASFSGELFF.